This entry lists 20 T cell receptor beta chains sequenced from one sample in a study of blood T cell repertoires in COVID-19. Libraries were prepared by immunoSEQ multiplex PCR; TCRdb keeps only in-frame clonotypes and omits some of them. The sample records 61,000 or so clones, 85% to 90% being singletons. Source material: peripheral blood. The receptors shown here come from a woman of 80 years or more with active COVID-19.

The chain has TRBV11-2 and TRBJ2-7; 9 nucleotides agree with TRBD1. The CDR3 spans 14 residues. The trim removed 6 bases at V and 2 bases at J, leaving 5 bases unmatched. Germline V gene sequence: CDR1 SGHAT, CDR2 FQNNGV. The CDR3 coding sequence is TGTGCCAGCAGTAGGACAGGGGTAACCTACGAGCAGTACTTC. This gives the protein CASSRTGVTYEQYF.

The chain combines TRBV7-6 with TRBJ2-3; 8 bases are a match to TRBD2. Germline loops: CDR1 SGHVS, CDR2 FNYEAQ. The CDR3 sequence is 17 residues long. V was pared by 4 bases and J by 2 bases, with 11 bases of the junction left unmatched. For the CDR3, the DNA is TGTGCCAGCAGCTCCCAACTAGCGGTGACTCCCACAGATACGCAGTATTTT. It yields the protein CASSSQLAVTPTDTQYF.

This clone appeared a few times. The chain combines TRBV14 with TRBJ2-7, with 11 bases lining up with TRBD1. The CDR3 has 14 residues. V lost 5 bases to trimming and J lost 5 bases; unmatched junction nucleotides: 5. Germline CDR1 reads SGHDN; CDR2 reads FVKESK. The CDR3 region has the DNA TGTGCCAGCAGCTCCCGGGACAGGGGGAACGAGCAGTACTTC. It codes for CASSSRDRGNEQYF.

Comments on this clone: Other DNA sequences of this sample code for an identical CDR3. V usage is TRBV6-5 and J usage is TRBJ1-1; possibly TRBD1 for D (6 bases). The CDR3 runs 13 residues. Germline V gives CDR1 MNHEY, CDR2 SVGAGI. V lost 6 bases and J 0 bases, leaving 8 bases between the germline ends. The CDR3 loop is CASSRQVNTEAFF. DNA for the CDR3: TGTGCCAGCAGCAGACAGGTGAACACTGAAGCTTTCTTT.

The chain carries TRBV7-9 and TRBJ2-1; 11 nucleotides agree with TRBD2. V shed 4 bases and J 0 bases; nucleotides not matched to a gene: 5. The CDR3 spans 17 residues. The V gene's germline CDR1 is SEHNR and CDR2 FQNEAQ (reference sequence). In DNA, the CDR3 is TGTGCCAGCAGCTCAAATAGCGGGGGGGACTCCTACAATGAGCAGTTCTTC. Translation gives CASSSNSGGDSYNEQFF.

The chain recombines TRBV6-6 with TRBJ1-1; TRBD1 aligns across 7 bases. The CDR3 has 14 residues. The V segment lost 7 bases and the J segment 3 bases; nucleotides outside the gene matches: 8. Looked up from germline, CDR1 is MNHNY and CDR2 is SVGAGI (reference sequence). The DNA for the CDR3 is TGTGCCAGCACCCCGACAGGGCAGGACACTGAAGCTTTCTTT. Protein: CASTPTGQDTEAFF.

The chain uses TRBV3-1 (or the pseudogene TRBV3-2) and TRBJ2-1; TRBD1 agrees at 9 bases. Trimming cost V 5 bases and J 4 bases; bases outside gene matches: 3. The length of the CDR3 is 14 residues. Per germline, CDR1 LGHDT and CDR2 YNNKEL (reference sequence). This chain's CDR3 is CASSAGTGYNEQFF. The CDR3 nucleotides are TGTGCCAGCAGCGCTGGGACAGGGTACAATGAGCAGTTCTTC.

This clone came up once. This chain connects TRBV5-6 to TRBJ1-2; 8 nucleotides match TRBD1. Germline loops: CDR1 SGHDT, CDR2 YYEEEE. V was pared by 4 bases and J by 8 bases, with 7 bases of the junction left unmatched. The CDR3 contains 13 residues. CDR3 loop: CASSVQGGQGYTF. In DNA, the CDR3 is TGTGCCAGCAGCGTACAGGGGGGACAGGGCTACACCTTC.

The gene calls are TRBV6-1 and TRBJ1-2; D is possibly TRBD1 (5 bases). This CDR3 contains 15 residues. Germline CDR1 reads MNHNS; CDR2 reads SASEGT. Trimming left V 3 bases short and J 1 base short, with 12 bases between. CDR3 coding DNA: TGTGCCAGCAGTGAGGGGCAGGATGGTAACTATGGCTACACCTTC. It codes for CASSEGQDGNYGYTF.

This chain connects TRBV7-2 to TRBJ2-3; D is possibly TRBD2 (6 bases). Germline CDR1 and CDR2: SGHTA and FQGNSA. CDR3 size: 14 residues. Trimming took 5 bases from V and 2 from J, leaving 11 bases between them. This CDR3 reads CASSLWGVTDTQYF. In DNA, the CDR3 is TGTGCCAGCAGCCTTTGGGGGGTCACAGATACGCAGTATTTT.

This sequence joins TRBV9 and TRBJ2-5, with D perhaps TRBD1 (6 bases). Trimming shortened V by 0 bases and J by 2 bases, and 11 bases separated the two germline ends. There are 15 residues in the CDR3. The germline V gene has CDR1 SGDLS and CDR2 YYNGEE. CDR3 in DNA: TGTGCCAGCAGCGTAGGAGGGGGACCGCAAGAGACCCAGTACTTC. Its translation: CASSVGGGPQETQYF. Filled out from reference TRBV9 and TRBJ2-5, the complete variable domain reads DSGVTQTPKHLITATGQRVTLRCSPRSGDLSVYWYQQSLDQGLQFLIQYYNGEERAKGNILERFSAQQFPDLHSELNLSSLELGDSALYFCASSVGGGPQETQYFGPGTRLLVL.

This chain uses TRBV11-2 with TRBJ2-3; tentative D call: TRBD2 (6 bases). Trimming pared 2 bases from V and 10 bases from J, leaving 13 bases between. This CDR3 region has 13 residues. Germline V gene data show CDR1 as SGHAT and CDR2 as FQNNGV. CDR3: CASSLNLRLAQYF. CDR3 bases: TGTGCCAGCAGCTTAAATTTGAGACTAGCGCAGTATTTT.

V usage is TRBV30 and J usage is TRBJ2-7; D is possibly TRBD1 (6 bases). Per the germline V gene, CDR1 is GTSNPN and CDR2 is SVGIG (reference sequence). The germline V and J ends were trimmed by 2 bases and 6 bases, with 11 bases remaining between them. The CDR3 consists of 12 residues. The DNA of the CDR3 is TGTGCCTGGAGTACGCCAGGGGCCGAGCAGTACTTC. Protein product: CAWSTPGAEQYF.

This chain links TRBV5-1 with TRBJ1-2; weak D call: TRBD1 (6 bases). Germline V gene data show CDR1 as SGHRS and CDR2 as YFSETQ. CDR3 length equals 15 residues. V was trimmed by 0 bases and J by 5 bases, leaving 14 bases between them. The CDR3 DNA reads TGCGCCAGCAGCTTGGGTTTTGGACAGTCTTATGGCTACACCTTC. It codes for CASSLGFGQSYGYTF.

V is TRBV2 and J is TRBJ2-1, with D perhaps TRBD2 (5 bases). Trimming left V 7 bases short and J 0 bases short, with 13 bases between. The CDR3 is made up of 15 amino acids. Germline assignment: CDR1 SNHLY and CDR2 FYNNEI. CDR3 region: CASTLGRASYNEQFF. In DNA form, the CDR3 reads TGTGCCAGCACGCTCGGGCGGGCCTCCTACAATGAGCAGTTCTTC.

This chain joins TRBV7-9 and TRBJ1-1; D uncertain. The length of the CDR3 is 14 residues. V shed 1 base and J shed 6 bases, with 12 bases lying between them. Germline CDR1 reads SEHNR; CDR2 reads FQNEAQ (reference sequence). Written as DNA, the CDR3 is TGTGCCAGCAGCTTAGAGATACTCCCTTCTGAAGCTTTCTTT. Translating gives CASSLEILPSEAFF.

The V call is TRBV6-2 or TRBV6-3, the J call TRBJ2-2; D ambiguous. V was clipped by 0 bases and J by 5 bases, with 13 bases between them. The CDR3 spans 16 residues. Germline assignment: CDR1 MNHEY and CDR2 SVGEGT. Here the CDR3 reads CASSYSPKRATGELFF. CDR3 coding DNA: TGTGCCAGCAGTTACTCTCCCAAACGAGCTACCGGGGAGCTGTTTTTT.

This chain uses TRBV2 with TRBJ2-2; D gene unclear. V was pared by 3 bases and J by 0 bases, with 5 bases between. Germline V gene lookup returns CDR1 SNHLY and CDR2 FYNNEI. The CDR3 loop spans 14 amino acids. CDR3 sequence reads: CASSEGTNTGELFF. The CDR3 DNA sequence: TGTGCCAGCAGTGAGGGCACGAACACCGGGGAGCTGTTTTTT.

This chain connects TRBV7-9 to TRBJ2-7; TRBD1 is a possible D gene (5 bases). This CDR3 region has 15 residues. V dropped 1 base and J dropped 1 base, with 11 bases sitting between them. Germline loops: CDR1 SEHNR, CDR2 FQNEAQ (reference sequence). CDR3 protein: CASSLERGKSYEQYF. CDR3 sequence (DNA): TGTGCCAGCAGCTTAGAAAGGGGCAAGTCCTACGAGCAGTACTTC.

The rearrangement uses TRBV19 and TRBJ2-6, with 11 bases that match TRBD1. The CDR3 length is 17 residues. J lost 2 bases, V lost 3 bases, and 3 bases had no gene match. CDR1 is LNHDA, CDR2 SQIVND, per germline (reference sequence). CDR3 amino acids: CASSMGQGEAGANVLTF. The DNA for the CDR3 is TGTGCCAGTAGTATGGGACAGGGGGAGGCTGGGGCCAACGTCCTGACTTTC.